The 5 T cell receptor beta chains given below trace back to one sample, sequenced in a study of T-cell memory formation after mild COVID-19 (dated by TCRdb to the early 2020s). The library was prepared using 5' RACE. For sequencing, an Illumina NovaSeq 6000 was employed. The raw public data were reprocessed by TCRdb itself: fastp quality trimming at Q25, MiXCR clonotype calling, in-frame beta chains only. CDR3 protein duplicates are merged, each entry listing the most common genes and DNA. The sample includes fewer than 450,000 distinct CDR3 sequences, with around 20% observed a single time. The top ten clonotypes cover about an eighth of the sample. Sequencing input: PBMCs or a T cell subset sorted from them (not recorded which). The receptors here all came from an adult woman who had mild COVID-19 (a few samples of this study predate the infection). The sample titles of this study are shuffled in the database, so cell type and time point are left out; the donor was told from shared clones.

This chain's CDR3 is CASSFESYNEQFF. CDR3 in DNA: TGTGCCAGCAGCTTCGAATCCTACAATGAGCAGTTCTTC. The chain joins TRBV2 to TRBJ2-1; D gene unclear. This CDR3 spans 13 amino acids. Germline V gene sequence: CDR1 SNHLY, CDR2 FYNNEI. The V gene lost 6 bases and the J gene lost 1 base, with 7 bases spanning the gap. Supplemented by reference TRBV2 and TRBJ2-1, the full variable domain reads EPEVTQTPSHQVTQMGQEVILRCVPISNHLYFYWYRQILGQKVEFLVSFYNNEISEKSEIFDDQFSVERPDGSNFTLKIRSTKLEDSAMYFCASSFESYNEQFFGPGTRLTVL.

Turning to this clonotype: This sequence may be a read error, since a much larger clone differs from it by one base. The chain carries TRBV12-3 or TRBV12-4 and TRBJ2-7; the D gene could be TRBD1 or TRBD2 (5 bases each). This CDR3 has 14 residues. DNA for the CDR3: TGTGCCTGCAGTTTGGGGACGTCGGGTGGCGAGCAGTACTTC. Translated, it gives CACSLGTSGGEQYF.

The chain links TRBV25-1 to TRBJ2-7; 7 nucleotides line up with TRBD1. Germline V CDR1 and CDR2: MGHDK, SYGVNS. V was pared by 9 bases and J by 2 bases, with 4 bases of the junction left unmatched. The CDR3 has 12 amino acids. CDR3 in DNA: TGTGCCAGTAGACAGGGAACCTACGAGCAGTACTTC. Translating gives CASRQGTYEQYF.

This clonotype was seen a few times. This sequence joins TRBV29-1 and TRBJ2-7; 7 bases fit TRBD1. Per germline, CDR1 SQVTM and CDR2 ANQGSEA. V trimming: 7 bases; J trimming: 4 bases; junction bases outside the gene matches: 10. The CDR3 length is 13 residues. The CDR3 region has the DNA TGCAGCGCAAACCAGGGGGAAGGGTACGAGCAGTACTTC. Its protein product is CSANQGEGYEQYF.

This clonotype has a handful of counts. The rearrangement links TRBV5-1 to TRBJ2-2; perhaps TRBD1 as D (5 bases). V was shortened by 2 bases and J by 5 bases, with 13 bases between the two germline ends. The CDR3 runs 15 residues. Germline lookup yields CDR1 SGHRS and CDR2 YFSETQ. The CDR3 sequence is CASSFAWTPTGELFF. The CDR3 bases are TGCGCCAGCAGCTTCGCGTGGACACCAACCGGGGAGCTGTTTTTT.